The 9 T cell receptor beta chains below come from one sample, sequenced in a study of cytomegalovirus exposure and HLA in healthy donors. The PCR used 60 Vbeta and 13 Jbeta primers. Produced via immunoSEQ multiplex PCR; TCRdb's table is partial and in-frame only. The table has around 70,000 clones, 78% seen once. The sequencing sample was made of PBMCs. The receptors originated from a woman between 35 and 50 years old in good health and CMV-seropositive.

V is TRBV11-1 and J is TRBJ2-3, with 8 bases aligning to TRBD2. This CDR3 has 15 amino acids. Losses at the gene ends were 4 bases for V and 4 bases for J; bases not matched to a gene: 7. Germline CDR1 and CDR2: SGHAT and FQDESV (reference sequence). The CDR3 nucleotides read TGTGCCAGCAGCTCTCCCGGGACTAGTTCAGATACGCAGTATTTT. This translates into CASSSPGTSSDTQYF.

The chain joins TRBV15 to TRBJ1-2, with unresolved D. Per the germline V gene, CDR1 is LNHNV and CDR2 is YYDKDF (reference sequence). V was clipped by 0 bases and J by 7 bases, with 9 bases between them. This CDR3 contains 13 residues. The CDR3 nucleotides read TGTGCCACCAGCAGAGATCGAGCGGGTGGCTACACCTTC. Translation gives CATSRDRAGGYTF.

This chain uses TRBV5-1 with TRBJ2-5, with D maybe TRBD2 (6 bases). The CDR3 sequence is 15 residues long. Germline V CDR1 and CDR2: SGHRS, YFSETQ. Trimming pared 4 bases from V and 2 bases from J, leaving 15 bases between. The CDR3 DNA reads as TGCGCCAGCAGCCTATTGGGACTTTCTCAAGAGACCCAGTACTTC. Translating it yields CASSLLGLSQETQYF.

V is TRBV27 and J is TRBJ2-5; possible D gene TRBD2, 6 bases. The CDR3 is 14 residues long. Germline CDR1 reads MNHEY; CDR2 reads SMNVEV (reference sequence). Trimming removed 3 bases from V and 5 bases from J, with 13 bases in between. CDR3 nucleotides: TGTGCCAGCAGTTTTTCCCCCGGAGGGGAGACCCAGTACTTC. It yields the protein CASSFSPGGETQYF.

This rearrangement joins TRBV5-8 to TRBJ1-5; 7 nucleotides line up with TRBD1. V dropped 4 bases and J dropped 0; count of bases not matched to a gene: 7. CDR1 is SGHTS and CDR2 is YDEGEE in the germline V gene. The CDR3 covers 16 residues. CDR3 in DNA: TGTGCCAGCAGCCCTAACAGGGGAGTTAGCAATCAGCCCCAGCATTTT. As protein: CASSPNRGVSNQPQHF.

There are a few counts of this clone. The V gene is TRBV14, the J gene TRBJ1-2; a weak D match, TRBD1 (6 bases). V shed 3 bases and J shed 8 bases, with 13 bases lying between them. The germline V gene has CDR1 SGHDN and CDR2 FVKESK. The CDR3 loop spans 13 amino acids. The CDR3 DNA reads TGTGCCAGCAGCCAGTTTCACAGGGAAGGCTACACCTTC. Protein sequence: CASSQFHREGYTF.

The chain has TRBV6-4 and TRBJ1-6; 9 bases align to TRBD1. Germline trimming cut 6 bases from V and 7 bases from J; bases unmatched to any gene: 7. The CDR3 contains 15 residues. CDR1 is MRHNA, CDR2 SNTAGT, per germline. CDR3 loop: CASSPGQGRNSPLHF. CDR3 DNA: TGTGCCAGCAGCCCTGGACAGGGGAGGAATTCACCCCTCCACTTT.

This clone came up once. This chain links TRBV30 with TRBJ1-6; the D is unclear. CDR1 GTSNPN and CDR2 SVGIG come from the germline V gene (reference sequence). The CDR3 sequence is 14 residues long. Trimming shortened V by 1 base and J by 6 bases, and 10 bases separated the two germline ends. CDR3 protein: CAWSEAARNSPLHF. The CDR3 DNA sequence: TGTGCCTGGAGTGAAGCGGCTCGTAATTCACCCCTCCACTTT. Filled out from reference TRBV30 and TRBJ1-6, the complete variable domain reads SQTIHQWPATLVQPVGSPLSLECTVEGTSNPNLYWYRQAAGRGLQLLFYSVGIGQISSEVPQNLSASRPQDRQFILSSKKLLLSDSGFYLCAWSEAARNSPLHFGNGTRLTVT.

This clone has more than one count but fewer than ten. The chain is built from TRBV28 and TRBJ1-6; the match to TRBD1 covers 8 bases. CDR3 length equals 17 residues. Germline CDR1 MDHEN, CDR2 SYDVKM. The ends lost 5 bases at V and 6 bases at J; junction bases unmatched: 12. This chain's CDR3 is CASSPSGRGLINSPLHF. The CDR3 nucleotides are TGTGCCAGCAGTCCTTCTGGCAGGGGGCTTATTAATTCACCCCTCCACTTT.